This TCR beta chain was retrieved from a study of shared clonotypes between healthy human individuals. The table came from immunoSEQ multiplex PCR; TCRdb's copy has only in-frame clones and leaves some out. The table includes approximately 2,000,000 clones, 85% to 95% detected once. The germline V gene has CDR1 SGDLS and CDR2 YYNGEE. The CDR3 runs 16 residues. V lost 0 bases and J lost 4, with 14 bases in between. The receptor's source is a man aged 18 to 29 in good health. Some clones in this sample may be carry-over from other donors' samples. The chain employs TRBV9 and TRBJ1-3; D may be TRBD1 (5 bases). Sequencing used naive CD4+ T cells from PBMCs. Subset: CD45RA+ positively selected. CDR3 loop: CASSVAGGASGNTIYF. CDR3 DNA: TGTGCCAGCAGCGTAGCGGGGGGAGCCTCCGGAAACACCATATATTTT. Based on the CDR3 plus reference TRBV9 and TRBJ1-3, the full variable domain is DSGVTQTPKHLITATGQRVTLRCSPRSGDLSVYWYQQSLDQGLQFLIQYYNGEERAKGNILERFSAQQFPDLHSELNLSSLELGDSALYFCASSVAGGASGNTIYFGEGSWLTVV.